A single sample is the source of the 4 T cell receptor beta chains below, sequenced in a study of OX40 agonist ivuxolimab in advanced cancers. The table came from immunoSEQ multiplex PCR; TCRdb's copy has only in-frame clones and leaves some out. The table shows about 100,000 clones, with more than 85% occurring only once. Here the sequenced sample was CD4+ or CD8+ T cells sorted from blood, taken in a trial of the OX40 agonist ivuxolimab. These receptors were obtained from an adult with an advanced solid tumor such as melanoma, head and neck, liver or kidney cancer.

CDR3 nucleotide sequence: TGTGCCAGCTCACCATCGGCAGGGGTTGGGGAGCAGTTCTTC. The encoded protein is CASSPSAGVGEQFF. V and J are TRBV18 and TRBJ2-1, with D possibly being TRBD1 (6 bases). Trimming stripped 2 bases from V and 10 bases from J, with 15 bases between. Germline V gene lookup returns CDR1 KGHSH and CDR2 LQKENI. The CDR3 is 14 amino acids.

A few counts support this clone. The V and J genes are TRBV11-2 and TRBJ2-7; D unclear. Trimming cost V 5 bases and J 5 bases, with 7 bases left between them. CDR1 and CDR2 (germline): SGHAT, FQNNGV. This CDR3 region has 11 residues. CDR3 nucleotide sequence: TGTGCCAGCAGCCATCAGAACGAGCAGTACTTC. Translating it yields CASSHQNEQYF. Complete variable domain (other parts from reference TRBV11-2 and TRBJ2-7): EAGVAQSPRYKIIEKRQSVAFWCNPISGHATLYWYQQILGQGPKLLIQFQNNGVVDDSQLPKDRFSAERLKGVDSTLKIQPAKLEDSAVYLCASSHQNEQYFGPGTRLTVT.

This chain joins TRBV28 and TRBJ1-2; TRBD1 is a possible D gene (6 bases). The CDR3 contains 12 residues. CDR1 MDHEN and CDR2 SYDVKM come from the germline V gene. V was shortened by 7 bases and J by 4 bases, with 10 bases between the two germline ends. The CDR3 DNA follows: TGTGCCAGCAACGGACAGTTCTATGGCTACACCTTC. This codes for CASNGQFYGYTF.

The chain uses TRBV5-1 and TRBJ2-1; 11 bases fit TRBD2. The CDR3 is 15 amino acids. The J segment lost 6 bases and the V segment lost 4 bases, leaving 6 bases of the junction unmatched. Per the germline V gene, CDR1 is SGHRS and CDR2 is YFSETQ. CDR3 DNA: TGCGCCAGCAGCAATAGCGGGAGGGCTGGCAATGAGCAGTTCTTC. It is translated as CASSNSGRAGNEQFF.